This T cell receptor (beta chain) appears in the sequencing data of a study of regulatory T cells. General study findings and limits: Hydrophobic residues at CDR3 positions 6 and 7 were enriched in conventional CD4+ T cells of CD3G-deficient patients. Regulatory T cells showed the strongest V-J pair restriction and V/J gene skewing among patient repertoires.

Germline values: CDR1 MDHEN, CDR2 SYDVKM. The CDR3 contains 15 residues. V shed 4 bases and J shed 3 bases, with 13 bases lying between them. The PCR used 52 TRBV and 13 TRBJ primers. Clones were read by immunoSEQ multiplex PCR, and TCRdb kept only the in-frame ones, dropping some. In the table there are about 23,000 clones, roughly 90% of which are singletons. Points on this clone: Its specificity is not known.

Every patient with CD3G deficiency had evidence of autoimmunity. Patients aged 2 to 39 years had fewer naive T cells. Regulatory (CD25-high CD127-low) and conventional (CD25-low CD127-high) CD4+ T cells were sorted separately. This clonotype was obtained from a child aged 5-17 years with CD3G deficiency. The gene calls are TRBV28 and TRBJ1-5; D gene unclear. Sequenced material: conventional CD4+ T cells sorted from blood. The CDR3 DNA reads as TGTGCCAGCAGTTCCCTTCTTCGGGTCAATCAGCCCCAGCATTTT. Translation gives CASSSLLRVNQPQHF.